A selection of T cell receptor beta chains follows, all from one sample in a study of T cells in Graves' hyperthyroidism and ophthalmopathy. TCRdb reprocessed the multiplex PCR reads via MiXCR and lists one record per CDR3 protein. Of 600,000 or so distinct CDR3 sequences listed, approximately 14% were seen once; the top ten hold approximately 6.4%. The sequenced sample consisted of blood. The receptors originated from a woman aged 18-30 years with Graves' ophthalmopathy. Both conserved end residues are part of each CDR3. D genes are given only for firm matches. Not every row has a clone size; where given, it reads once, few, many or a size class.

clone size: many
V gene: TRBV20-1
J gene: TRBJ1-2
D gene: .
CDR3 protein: CSAVDSGYGYTF
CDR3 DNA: TGCAGTGCTGTGGACAGCGGATATGGCTACACCTTC

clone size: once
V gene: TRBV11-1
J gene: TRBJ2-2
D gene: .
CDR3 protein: CASSATGSGELFF
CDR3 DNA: TGTGCCAGCAGCGCAACAGGGAGCGGGGAGCTGTTTTTT

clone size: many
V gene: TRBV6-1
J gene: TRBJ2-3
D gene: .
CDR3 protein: CANSRDSTDTQYF
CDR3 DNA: TGTGCCAACTCCCGGGACAGCACAGATACGCAGTATTTT

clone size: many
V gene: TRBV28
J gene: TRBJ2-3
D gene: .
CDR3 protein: CASSASMLHTSTDTQYF
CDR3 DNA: TGTGCCAGCAGCGCATCGATGCTACATACTAGCACAGATACGCAGTATTTT

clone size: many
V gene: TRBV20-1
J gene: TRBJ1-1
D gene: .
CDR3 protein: CSAGVGRTEAFF
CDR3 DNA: TGCAGTGCTGGGGTTGGGCGGACTGAAGCTTTCTTT

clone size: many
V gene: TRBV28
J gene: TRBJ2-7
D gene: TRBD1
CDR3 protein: CASSSGQGLAYEQYF
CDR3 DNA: TGTGCCAGCAGTTCAGGACAGGGGCTAGCCTACGAGCAGTACTTC

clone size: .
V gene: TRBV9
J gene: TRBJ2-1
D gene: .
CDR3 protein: CASSVEAGPSSYNEQFF
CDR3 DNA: TGTGCCAGCAGCGTAGAGGCGGGGCCGAGCTCCTACAATGAGCAGTTCTTC

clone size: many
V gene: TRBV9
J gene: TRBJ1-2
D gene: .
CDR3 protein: CASSDRENYGYTF
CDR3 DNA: TGTGCCAGCAGCGACAGGGAAAACTATGGCTACACCTTC

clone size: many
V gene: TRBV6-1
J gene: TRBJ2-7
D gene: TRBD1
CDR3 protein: CASSYGTGRYEQYF
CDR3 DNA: TGTGCCAGCAGTTATGGGACAGGGAGGTACGAGCAGTACTTC

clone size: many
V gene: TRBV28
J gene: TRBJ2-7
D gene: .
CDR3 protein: CASSSAQYEQYF
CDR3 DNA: TGTGCCAGCAGTAGCGCTCAATACGAGCAGTACTTC

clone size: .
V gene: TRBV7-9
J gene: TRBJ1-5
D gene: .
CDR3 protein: CASSVSIHQPQHF
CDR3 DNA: TGTGCCAGCAGCGTATCAATTCATCAGCCCCAGCATTTT

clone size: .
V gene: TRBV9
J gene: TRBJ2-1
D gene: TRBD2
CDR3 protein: CASSAGTSGGAPYNEQFF
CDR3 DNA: TGTGCCAGCAGCGCCGGGACTAGCGGGGGCGCCCCCTACAATGAGCAGTTCTTC

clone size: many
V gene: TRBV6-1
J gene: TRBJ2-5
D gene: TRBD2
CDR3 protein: CASSEVGVGLGTLETQYF
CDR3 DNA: TGTGCCAGCAGTGAAGTGGGGGTGGGACTAGGGACTTTAGAGACCCAGTACTTC

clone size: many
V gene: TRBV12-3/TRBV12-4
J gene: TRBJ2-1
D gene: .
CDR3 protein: CASSLGFEYNEQFF
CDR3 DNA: TGTGCCAGCAGTTTAGGGTTTGAGTACAATGAGCAGTTCTTC

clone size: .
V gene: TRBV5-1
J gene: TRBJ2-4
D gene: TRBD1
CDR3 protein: CASSIQQGDKNIQYF
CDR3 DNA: TGCGCCAGCAGCATTCAACAGGGGGACAAAAACATTCAGTACTTC

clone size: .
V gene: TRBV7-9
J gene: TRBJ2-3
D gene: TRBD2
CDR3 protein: CASTRGGSNQPQYF
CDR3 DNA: TGTGCCAGCACTCGGGGGGGCTCCAATCAGCCCCAGTATTTT